One and the same sample provided the 29 T cell receptor beta chains below, sequenced in a study of cytomegalovirus exposure and HLA in healthy donors. Primers included in the PCR were 60 Vbeta and 13 Jbeta primers. The method was immunoSEQ multiplex PCR; TCRdb's version includes in-frame clones alone and lacks a portion of them. Of about 220,000 clones in the sample, 70% to 80% are singletons; the top ten hold under 2%. The specimen sequenced was PBMCs. The receptors stem from a woman aged 25 to 45 in good health and CMV-seronegative.

Only one count was recorded for this clone. The junction departs from the called germline gene at one end, perhaps through a read error. The same CDR3 can be traced to other DNA sequences in this sample. The chain is built from TRBV10-1 and TRBJ2-7, with D tentatively TRBD1 (6 bases). Germline assignment: CDR1 WNHNN and CDR2 SYGVQD (reference sequence). The CDR3 sequence is 15 residues long. The CDR3 region is CASSESPGAAYEQYF. The DNA of the CDR3 is TGCGCTAGCAGTGAGTCACCAGGGGCCGCATACGAGCAGTACTTC.

This clone came up a few times. The chain links TRBV9 to TRBJ2-2; 8 bases are a match to TRBD2. CDR1 is SGDLS and CDR2 is YYNGEE in the germline V gene. The CDR3 consists of 16 residues. Trimming cost V 2 bases and J 2 bases; bases outside gene matches: 5. As DNA, the CDR3 is TGTGCCAGCAGCGTTTCTAGCGGGTACAACACCGGGGAGCTGTTTTTT. As protein: CASSVSSGYNTGELFF.

The chain links TRBV14 to TRBJ2-6; D is undetermined. Germline values: CDR1 SGHDN, CDR2 FVKESK. Trimming shortened V by 4 bases and J by 2 bases, and 6 bases separated the two germline ends. The CDR3 totals 14 residues. CDR3 sequence reads: CASSRVTGANVLTF. CDR3 bases: TGTGCCAGCAGCCGAGTTACTGGGGCCAACGTCCTGACTTTC.

In this sample, this clone turned up a few times. This sequence joins TRBV4-2 and TRBJ1-1; D might be TRBD1 (5 bases). The V end lost 3 bases, the J end lost 2 bases, and 10 bases lay between the germline ends. Germline-derived CDR1 and CDR2 are LGHNA and YNFKEQ. This CDR3 contains 14 residues. Here the CDR3 reads CASSHMTDNTEAFF. The CDR3 nucleotides read TGTGCCAGCAGCCACATGACAGATAACACTGAAGCTTTCTTT.

The chain links TRBV29-1 to TRBJ2-3; possible D gene TRBD2, 6 bases. This CDR3 spans 16 amino acids. Germline V CDR1 and CDR2: SQVTM, ANQGSEA. Trimming stripped 1 base from V and 0 bases from J, with 14 bases between. In DNA form, the CDR3 reads TGCAGCGTTGAAGTGTTAGCGGACTGGAGCACAGATACGCAGTATTTT. Protein: CSVEVLADWSTDTQYF.

CDR3 bases: TGTGCCAGCAGCTTAGAGGCGGGGGCGGGGGCGGGCTATGGCTACACCTTC. Its protein is CASSLEAGAGAGYGYTF. The chain combines TRBV7-8 with TRBJ1-2, with D maybe TRBD1 (6 bases). Germline V CDR1 and CDR2: SGHVS, FQNEAQ. This CDR3 has 17 amino acids. V was cut by 1 base and J by 4 bases, with 19 bases left in between.

As DNA, the CDR3 is TGTGCCGCGCGAAAGCGGGGGAACACTGAAGCTTTCTTT. Translating gives CAARKRGNTEAFF. The chain joins TRBV6-1 to TRBJ1-1; D is ambiguous. The germline V gene encodes CDR1 MNHNS and CDR2 SASEGT. Trimming pared 11 bases from V and 1 base from J, leaving 14 bases between. CDR3 length: 13 residues.

Turning to this clone: Other DNA sequences in this sample translate to the same CDR3. J is TRBJ2-3 and V is TRBV6-1; possibly TRBD2 for D (6 bases). The germline V and J ends were trimmed by 3 bases and 1 base, with 8 bases remaining between them. The CDR3 runs 14 residues. Germline CDR1 reads MNHNS; CDR2 reads SASEGT. The CDR3 sequence is CASSDGGGTDTQYF. The CDR3 nucleotides read TGTGCCAGCAGTGACGGGGGAGGCACAGATACGCAGTATTTT.

The chain is built from TRBV27 and TRBJ1-3; 9 nucleotides line up with TRBD1. Germline V gene lookup returns CDR1 MNHEY and CDR2 SMNVEV (reference sequence). V was pared by 5 bases and J by 2 bases, with 4 bases of the junction left unmatched. This CDR3 has 15 amino acids. The DNA of the CDR3 is TGTGCCAGCAGTCCACAGGGGGCGCCTGGAAACACCATATATTTT. This translates into CASSPQGAPGNTIYF.

V and J are TRBV9 and TRBJ2-7, with D possibly matching TRBD2 (6 bases). V lost 4 bases and J lost 3, with 14 bases in between. Germline V CDR1 and CDR2: SGDLS, YYNGEE. The CDR3 is 14 residues long. The DNA for the CDR3 is TGTGCCAGCAGCCCGGGACTCTTAGGCTACGAGCAGTACTTC. Its translation is CASSPGLLGYEQYF.

The genes are TRBV11-2 and TRBJ2-7; perhaps TRBD1 as D (5 bases). The CDR3 has 15 residues. With 5 bases removed from V and 2 bases from J, the gap between germline ends came to 16 bases. Per the germline V gene, CDR1 is SGHAT and CDR2 is FQNNGV. CDR3 nucleotides: TGTGCCAGCAGCCGCTCAGGGCCGTCGACCTACGAGCAGTACTTC. Amino acids: CASSRSGPSTYEQYF.

V and J are TRBV7-3 and TRBJ2-1; TRBD2 matches at 8 bases. This CDR3 has 15 amino acids. V lost 0 bases, J lost 7 bases, and 5 bases stayed unmatched. CDR1 and CDR2 from the germline V gene are SGHTA and FQGTGA. The CDR3 loop is CASSLTSSGYNEQFF. The CDR3 DNA reads TGTGCCAGCAGCTTAACGTCTAGCGGGTATAATGAGCAGTTCTTC.

The count of this clone is one. The chain uses TRBV7-6 and TRBJ2-1, with D uncertain. Germline loops: CDR1 SGHVS, CDR2 FNYEAQ. The CDR3 contains 13 residues. The germline V and J ends were trimmed by 1 base and 7 bases, with 8 bases remaining between them. The chain's CDR3 is CASSLVAQNEQFF. CDR3 coding DNA: TGTGCCAGCAGCTTAGTTGCCCAGAATGAGCAGTTCTTC.

The chain has TRBV7-2 and TRBJ2-5; the match to TRBD1 covers 8 bases. The V and J ends lost 5 bases and 5 bases, in that order; junction bases with no gene match: 10. From germline, CDR1 is SGHTA and CDR2 FQGNSA. This CDR3 comprises 15 residues. The CDR3 region has the DNA TGTGCCAGCAGCGGTGGGACAGGCAAAGGGGAGACCCAGTACTTC. Encoded protein: CASSGGTGKGETQYF.

This clone was seen only a few times. The chain recombines TRBV7-9 with TRBJ1-4; D uncertain. The V gene's germline CDR1 is SEHNR and CDR2 FQNEAQ (reference sequence). The ends were cut back, 1 base at V and 0 bases at J, with 9 bases in the middle. This CDR3 comprises 16 residues. The CDR3 protein is CASSLEPIATNEKLFF. CDR3 in DNA: TGTGCCAGCAGCTTAGAGCCAATTGCAACTAATGAAAAACTGTTTTTT.

This clone was seen a handful of times. The CDR3 nucleotides read TGCGCCAGCAGTGTAACTAGCGGGGGACAGACCCAGTACTTC. Its protein is CASSVTSGGQTQYF. The V gene is TRBV10-2, the J gene TRBJ2-5, with 11 bases matching TRBD2. After removal of 4 bases from V and 6 bases from J, the junction contained 4 bases not matched to a gene. Germline-derived CDR1 and CDR2 are WSHSY and SAAADI. The CDR3 totals 14 residues.

This clone was detected once. The V gene is TRBV27, the J gene TRBJ2-1, with D tentatively TRBD1 (5 bases). Germline V lookup: CDR1 MNHEY, CDR2 SMNVEV (reference sequence). The CDR3 is 13 amino acids. Between the trimmed V and J ends, which lost 5 bases and 3 bases, there was a span of 8 bases. CDR3 nucleotide sequence: TGTGCCAGCAGTGCGACAGTCTACAATGAGCAGTTCTTC. As protein: CASSATVYNEQFF.

This clone was detected only a few times. The V gene is TRBV6-1, the J gene TRBJ1-2; no reliable D call. V was trimmed by 0 bases and J by 8 bases, leaving 7 bases between them. The CDR3 is 12 residues long. The V gene's germline CDR1 is MNHNS and CDR2 SASEGT. In DNA, the CDR3 is TGTGCCAGCAGTGAAGCCGAGTGGGGCTACACCTTC. This encodes CASSEAEWGYTF.

V gene TRBV19 combines with J gene TRBJ1-5; 10 nucleotides line up with TRBD1. V trimming: 5 bases; J trimming: 1 base; junction bases outside the gene matches: 5. This CDR3 has 16 residues. Germline CDR1 reads LNHDA; CDR2 reads SQIVND (reference sequence). The CDR3 nucleotides are TGTGCCAGTAGTGCCCCGGGACAGGGGAGCAATCAGCCCCAGCATTTT. Its translation is CASSAPGQGSNQPQHF. Complete variable domain (other parts from reference TRBV19 and TRBJ1-5): DGGITQSPKYLFRKEGQNVTLSCEQNLNHDAMYWYRQDPGQGLRLIYYSQIVNDFQKGDIAEGYSVSREKKESFPLTVTSAQKNPTAFYLCASSAPGQGSNQPQHFGDGTRLSIL.

The rearrangement joins TRBV6-5 to TRBJ2-1, with D tentatively TRBD1 (6 bases). Between the trimmed V and J ends, which lost 8 bases and 10 bases, there was a span of 18 bases. CDR3 length: 13 residues. Germline CDR1 MNHEY, CDR2 SVGAGI. The chain's CDR3 is CASLSQGSREQFF. DNA of the CDR3: TGTGCCAGCCTTTCCCAGGGGTCTAGGGAGCAGTTCTTC.

The chain couples TRBV11-2 to TRBJ1-2; no reliable D call. Germline CDR1 is SGHAT and CDR2 is FQNNGV. V gave up 5 bases and J gave up 3 bases, with 10 bases separating them. The CDR3 consists of 13 residues. The CDR3: CASSPVRDYGYTF. CDR3 DNA sequence: TGTGCCAGCAGCCCCGTGAGGGACTATGGCTACACCTTC.

This chain joins TRBV5-1 and TRBJ2-3; 10 nucleotides align to TRBD2. Germline CDR1 SGHRS, CDR2 YFSETQ. The V and J ends lost 4 bases and 0 bases, in that order; junction bases with no gene match: 14. This CDR3 region has 19 residues. The CDR3 DNA reads as TGCGCCAGCAGCGGTGTAGCGGGAGGTACCCTCCGAAGCACAGATACGCAGTATTTT. Protein: CASSGVAGGTLRSTDTQYF.

The V call is TRBV5-4, the J call TRBJ1-1; TRBD1 might be the D (6 bases). This CDR3 has 13 residues. The V end was cut by 0 bases, the J end by 4 bases, with 7 bases between. The germline V gene encodes CDR1 SGHNT and CDR2 YYREEE (reference sequence). The CDR3 region is CASSLGGLTEAFF. The CDR3 DNA reads as TGTGCCAGCAGCTTGGGGGGGCTCACTGAAGCTTTCTTT.

CDR3 residues: CASSDSDRSNQPQHF. In DNA, the CDR3 is TGTGCCAGCAGCGACTCGGACAGGAGCAATCAGCCCCAGCATTTT. The chain joins TRBV6-5 to TRBJ1-5, with 7 bases aligning to TRBD1. The length of the CDR3 is 15 residues. Germline values: CDR1 MNHEY, CDR2 SVGAGI. The ends lost 6 bases at V and 1 base at J; junction bases unmatched: 6.

The rearrangement uses TRBV30 and TRBJ2-2, with D tentatively TRBD2 (6 bases). Germline-derived CDR1 and CDR2 are GTSNPN and SVGIG (reference sequence). This CDR3 spans 13 amino acids. V lost 5 bases, J lost 5 bases, and 12 bases lay in between. The CDR3 loop reads CAWETGETGELFF. DNA of the CDR3: TGTGCCTGGGAAACGGGGGAAACCGGGGAGCTGTTTTTT.

V is TRBV23-1 and J is TRBJ2-1; 10 bases line up with TRBD2. TRBV23-1 is classed as an ORF, of uncertain function. V trimming: 3 bases; J trimming: 7 bases; junction bases outside the gene matches: 12. This CDR3 region has 17 residues. CDR3: CASSQSLLAGERNEQFF. In nucleotides, the CDR3 is TGCGCCAGCAGTCAGTCACTCCTAGCGGGAGAAAGGAATGAGCAGTTCTTC.

The gene calls are TRBV11-2 and TRBJ2-1; possible D gene TRBD2, 6 bases. The CDR3 spans 15 residues. Trimming removed 5 bases at V and 4 bases at J, with 15 bases between. Looked up from germline, CDR1 is SGHAT and CDR2 is FQNNGV. Here the CDR3 DNA reads TGTGCCAGCAGCGCTAGCGCGAGTGGTTACAATGAGCAGTTCTTC. It encodes CASSASASGYNEQFF.

The chain links TRBV6-1 to TRBJ1-2; tentatively, D is TRBD1 (6 bases). Trimming removed 5 bases at V and 4 bases at J, with 14 bases between. CDR3 length: 14 amino acids. Germline V CDR1 and CDR2: MNHNS, SASEGT. This CDR3 is CASSPGQTAYGYTF. The CDR3 DNA is TGTGCCAGCAGTCCTGGACAGACTGCCTATGGCTACACCTTC.

This rearrangement joins TRBV5-1 to TRBJ1-1; D gene unclear. Trimming stripped 0 bases from V and 0 bases from J, with 9 bases between. Germline V gene lookup returns CDR1 SGHRS and CDR2 YFSETQ. This CDR3 has 15 residues. The CDR3 nucleotides read TGCGCCAGCAGCTTGGCCGACACCTTGAACACTGAAGCTTTCTTT. It translates to CASSLADTLNTEAFF.